This T cell receptor (beta chain) was sequenced in a study of blood T cell repertoires in COVID-19. Study as a whole: Nucleic acid was either cDNA or gDNA, and it came from T cells, B-cell-depleted T cells, or PBMCs.

In the authors' workflow: Amplifying reference gene primers gave estimates of nucleated cell counts. TCRdb's table, derived via immunoSEQ multiplex PCR, lists solely in-frame clones and lacks some. V and J calls and clone size are as listed in that table; D and trimming were resolved from the DNA. The data show some 240,000 clones, roughly 87% seen once. J lost 0 bases, V lost 0 bases, and 8 bases had no gene match. CDR3 size: 16 residues. Germline assignment: CDR1 GTSNPN and CDR2 SVGIG (reference sequence). Input material: peripheral blood. This sequence joins TRBV30 and TRBJ2-7, with 7 nucleotides matching TRBD2. This TCR came from a man aged 60 to 69 who had recovered from COVID-19. The CDR3 nucleotides read TGTGCCTGGAGTGTAAATTGGGGGGGGACCTCCTACGAGCAGTACTTC. Encoded protein: CAWSVNWGGTSYEQYF.